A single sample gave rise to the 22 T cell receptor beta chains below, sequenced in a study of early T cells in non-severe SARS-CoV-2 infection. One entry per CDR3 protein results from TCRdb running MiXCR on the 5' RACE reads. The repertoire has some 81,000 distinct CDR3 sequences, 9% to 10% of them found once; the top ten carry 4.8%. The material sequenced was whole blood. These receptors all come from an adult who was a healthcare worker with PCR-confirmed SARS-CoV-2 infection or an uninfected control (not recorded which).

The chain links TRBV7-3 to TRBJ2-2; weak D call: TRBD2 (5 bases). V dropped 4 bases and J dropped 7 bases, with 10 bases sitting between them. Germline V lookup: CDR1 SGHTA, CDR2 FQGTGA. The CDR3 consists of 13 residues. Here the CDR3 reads CASSSGAGGELFF. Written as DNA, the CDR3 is TGTGCCAGCAGCTCCGGTGCGGGCGGGGAGCTGTTTTTT.

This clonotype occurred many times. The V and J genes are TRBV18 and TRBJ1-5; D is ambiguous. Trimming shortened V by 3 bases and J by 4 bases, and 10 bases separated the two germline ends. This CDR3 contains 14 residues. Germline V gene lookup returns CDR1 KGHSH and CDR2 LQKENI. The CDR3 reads CASSPSSGNQPQHF. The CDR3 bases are TGTGCCAGCTCACCGAGTAGCGGGAATCAGCCCCAGCATTTT.

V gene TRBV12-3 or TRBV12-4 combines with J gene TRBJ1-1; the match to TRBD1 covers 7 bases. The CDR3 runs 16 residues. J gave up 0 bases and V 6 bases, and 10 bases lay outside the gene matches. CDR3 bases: TGTGCCAGCAGCCGCGGACAGGCTACTATGAACACTGAAGCTTTCTTT. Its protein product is CASSRGQATMNTEAFF.

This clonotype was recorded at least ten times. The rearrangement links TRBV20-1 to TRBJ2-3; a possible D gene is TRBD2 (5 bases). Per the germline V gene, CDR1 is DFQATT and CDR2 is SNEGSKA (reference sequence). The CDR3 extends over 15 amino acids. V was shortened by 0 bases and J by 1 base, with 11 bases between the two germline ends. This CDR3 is CSARDFGAGTDTQYF. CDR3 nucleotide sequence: TGCAGTGCTAGAGATTTTGGAGCGGGCACAGATACGCAGTATTTT.

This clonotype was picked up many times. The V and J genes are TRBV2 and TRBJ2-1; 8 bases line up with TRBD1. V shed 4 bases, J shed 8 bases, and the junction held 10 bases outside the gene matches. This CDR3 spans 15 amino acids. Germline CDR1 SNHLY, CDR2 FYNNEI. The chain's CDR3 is CASSAGRGRSDEQFF. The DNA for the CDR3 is TGTGCCAGCAGTGCAGGCAGGGGGCGATCAGATGAGCAGTTCTTC.

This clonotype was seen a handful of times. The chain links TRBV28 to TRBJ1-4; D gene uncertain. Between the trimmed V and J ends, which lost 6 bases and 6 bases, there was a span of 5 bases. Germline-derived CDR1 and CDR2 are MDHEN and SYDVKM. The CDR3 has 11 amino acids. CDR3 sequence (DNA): TGTGCCAGCAGCCTTTATGAAAAACTGTTTTTT. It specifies CASSLYEKLFF.

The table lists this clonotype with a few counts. The CDR3 loop is CASSLGGSRTDTQYF. The CDR3 nucleotides are TGTGCCAGCAGCTTGGGCGGGAGTCGGACAGATACGCAGTATTTT. The chain is built from TRBV5-4 and TRBJ2-3; 7 nucleotides align to TRBD2. Germline values: CDR1 SGHNT, CDR2 YYREEE (reference sequence). The CDR3 runs to 15 residues. The V and J ends lost 0 bases and 3 bases, in that order; junction bases with no gene match: 4.

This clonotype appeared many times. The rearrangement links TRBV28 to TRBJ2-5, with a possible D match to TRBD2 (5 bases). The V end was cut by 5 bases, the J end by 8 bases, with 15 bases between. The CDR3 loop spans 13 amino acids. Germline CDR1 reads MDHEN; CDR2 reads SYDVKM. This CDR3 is CASSLLRTETQYF. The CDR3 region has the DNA TGTGCCAGCAGTCTCCTAAGGACTGAAACCCAGTACTTC.

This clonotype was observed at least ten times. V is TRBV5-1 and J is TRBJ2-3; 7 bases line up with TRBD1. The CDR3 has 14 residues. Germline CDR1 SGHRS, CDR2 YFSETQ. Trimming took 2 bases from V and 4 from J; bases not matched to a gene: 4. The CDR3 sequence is CASSFRQGSDTQYF. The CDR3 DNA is TGCGCCAGCAGCTTCCGACAGGGTTCAGATACGCAGTATTTT.

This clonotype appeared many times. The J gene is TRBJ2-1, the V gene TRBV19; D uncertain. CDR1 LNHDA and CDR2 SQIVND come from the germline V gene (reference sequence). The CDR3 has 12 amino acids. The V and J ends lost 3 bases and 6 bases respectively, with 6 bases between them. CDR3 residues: CASSIKVNEQFF. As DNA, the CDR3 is TGTGCCAGTAGTATTAAAGTCAATGAGCAGTTCTTC. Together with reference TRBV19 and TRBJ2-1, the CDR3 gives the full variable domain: DGGITQSPKYLFRKEGQNVTLSCEQNLNHDAMYWYRQDPGQGLRLIYYSQIVNDFQKGDIAEGYSVSREKKESFPLTVTSAQKNPTAFYLCASSIKVNEQFFGPGTRLTVL.

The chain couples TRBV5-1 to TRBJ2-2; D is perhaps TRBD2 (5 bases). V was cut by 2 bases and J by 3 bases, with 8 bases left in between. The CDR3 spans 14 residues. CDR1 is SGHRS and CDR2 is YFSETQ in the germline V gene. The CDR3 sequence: CASSFFGDTGELFF. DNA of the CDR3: TGCGCCAGCAGCTTTTTCGGGGACACCGGGGAGCTGTTTTTT.

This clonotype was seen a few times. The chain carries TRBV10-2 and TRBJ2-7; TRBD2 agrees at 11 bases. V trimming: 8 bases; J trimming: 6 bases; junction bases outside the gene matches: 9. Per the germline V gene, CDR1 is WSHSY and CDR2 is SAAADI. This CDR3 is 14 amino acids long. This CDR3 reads CASRAGTSGTEQYF. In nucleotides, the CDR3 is TGCGCCAGCCGCGCCGGGACTAGCGGAACCGAGCAGTACTTC.

The CDR3 here is CASSLGGSSVNEQFF. CDR3 DNA: TGCGCCAGCAGCTTGGGGGGGTCCTCCGTCAATGAGCAGTTCTTC. The V call is TRBV5-1, the J call TRBJ2-1; either TRBD1 or TRBD2 may fit D (5 bases each). Germline lookup yields CDR1 SGHRS and CDR2 YFSETQ. V gave up 0 bases and J gave up 6 bases, with 13 bases separating them. The CDR3 contains 15 residues. Using reference TRBV5-1 and TRBJ2-1 for the parts outside the CDR3, the full variable domain is KAGVTQTPRYLIKTRGQQVTLSCSPISGHRSVSWYQQTPGQGLQFLFEYFSETQRNKGNFPGRFSGRQFSNSRSEMNVSTLELGDSALYLCASSLGGSSVNEQFFGPGTRLTVL.

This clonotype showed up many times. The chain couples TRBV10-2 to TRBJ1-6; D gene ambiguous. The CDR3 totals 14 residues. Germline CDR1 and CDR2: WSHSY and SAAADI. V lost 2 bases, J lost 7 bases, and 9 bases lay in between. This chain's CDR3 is CASSEAEWNSPLHF. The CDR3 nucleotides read TGCGCCAGCAGTGAGGCCGAGTGGAATTCACCCCTCCACTTT.

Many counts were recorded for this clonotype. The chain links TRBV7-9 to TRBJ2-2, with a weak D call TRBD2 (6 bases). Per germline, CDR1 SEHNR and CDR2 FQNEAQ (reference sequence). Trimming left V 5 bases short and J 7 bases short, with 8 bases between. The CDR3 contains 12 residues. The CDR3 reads CASSEGGGELFF. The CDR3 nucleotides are TGTGCCAGCAGCGAGGGAGGCGGGGAGCTGTTTTTT.

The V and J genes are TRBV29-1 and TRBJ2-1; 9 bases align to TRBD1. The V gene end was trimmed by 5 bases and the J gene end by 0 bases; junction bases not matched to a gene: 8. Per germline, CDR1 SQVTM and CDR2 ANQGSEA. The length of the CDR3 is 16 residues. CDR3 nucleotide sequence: TGCAGCGTTCGACAGGGGGTTCGTGCCTCCTACAATGAGCAGTTCTTC. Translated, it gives CSVRQGVRASYNEQFF.

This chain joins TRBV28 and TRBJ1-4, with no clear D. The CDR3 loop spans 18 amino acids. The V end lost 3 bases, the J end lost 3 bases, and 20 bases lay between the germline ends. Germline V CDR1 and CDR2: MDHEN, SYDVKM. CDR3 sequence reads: CASSFFSPVDEANEKLFF. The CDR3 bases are TGTGCCAGCAGTTTTTTTTCCCCTGTAGACGAGGCTAATGAAAAACTGTTTTTT.

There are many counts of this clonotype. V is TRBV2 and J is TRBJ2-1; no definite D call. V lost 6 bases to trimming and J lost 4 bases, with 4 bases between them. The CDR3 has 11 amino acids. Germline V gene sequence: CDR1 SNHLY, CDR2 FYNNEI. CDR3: CASRTYNEQFF. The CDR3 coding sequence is TGTGCCAGCAGGACTTACAATGAGCAGTTCTTC. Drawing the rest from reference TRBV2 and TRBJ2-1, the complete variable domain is EPEVTQTPSHQVTQMGQEVILRCVPISNHLYFYWYRQILGQKVEFLVSFYNNEISEKSEIFDDQFSVERPDGSNFTLKIRSTKLEDSAMYFCASRTYNEQFFGPGTRLTVL.

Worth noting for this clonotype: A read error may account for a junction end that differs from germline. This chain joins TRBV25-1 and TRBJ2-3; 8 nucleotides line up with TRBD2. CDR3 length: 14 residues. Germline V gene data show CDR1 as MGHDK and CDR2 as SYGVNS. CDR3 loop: CVSAPSGRPDTQYF. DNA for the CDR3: TGTGTCAGCGCACCCAGCGGGAGACCTGATACGCAGTATTTT.

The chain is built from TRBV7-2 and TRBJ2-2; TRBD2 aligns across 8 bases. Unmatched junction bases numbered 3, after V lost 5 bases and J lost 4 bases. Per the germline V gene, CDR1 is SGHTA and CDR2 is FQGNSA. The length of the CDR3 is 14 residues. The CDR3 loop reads CASSIGLATGELFF. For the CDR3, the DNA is TGTGCCAGCAGCATCGGACTAGCCACCGGGGAGCTGTTTTTT.

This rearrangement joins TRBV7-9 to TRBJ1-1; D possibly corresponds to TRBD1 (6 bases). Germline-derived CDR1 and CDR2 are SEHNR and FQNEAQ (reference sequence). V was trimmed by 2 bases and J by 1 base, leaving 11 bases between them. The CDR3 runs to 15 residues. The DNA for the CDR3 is TGTGCCAGCAGCTTACGGCCAGGGGAGAACACTGAAGCTTTCTTT. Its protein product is CASSLRPGENTEAFF.

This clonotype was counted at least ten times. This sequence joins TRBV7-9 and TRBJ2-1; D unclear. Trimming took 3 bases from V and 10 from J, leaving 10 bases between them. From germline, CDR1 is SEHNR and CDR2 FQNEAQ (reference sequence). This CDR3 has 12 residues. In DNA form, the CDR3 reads TGTGCCAGCAGCTTCCGCCCCGAAGAGCAGTTCTTC. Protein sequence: CASSFRPEEQFF.